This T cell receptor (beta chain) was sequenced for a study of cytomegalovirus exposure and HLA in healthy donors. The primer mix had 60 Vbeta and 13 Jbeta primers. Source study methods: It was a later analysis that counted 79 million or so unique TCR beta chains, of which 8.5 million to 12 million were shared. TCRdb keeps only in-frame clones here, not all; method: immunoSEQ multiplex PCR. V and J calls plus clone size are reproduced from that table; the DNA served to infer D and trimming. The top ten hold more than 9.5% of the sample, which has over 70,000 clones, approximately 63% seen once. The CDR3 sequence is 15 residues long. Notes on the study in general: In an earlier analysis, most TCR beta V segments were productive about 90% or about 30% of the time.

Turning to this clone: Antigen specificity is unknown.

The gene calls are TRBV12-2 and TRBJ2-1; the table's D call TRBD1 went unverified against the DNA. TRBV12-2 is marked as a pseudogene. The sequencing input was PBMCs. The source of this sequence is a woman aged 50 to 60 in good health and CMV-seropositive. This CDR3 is CASRLEEGQFNEQFF. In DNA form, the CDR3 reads TGTGCAAGTCGCTTAGAAGAAGGACAGTTCAATGAGCAGTTCTTC.